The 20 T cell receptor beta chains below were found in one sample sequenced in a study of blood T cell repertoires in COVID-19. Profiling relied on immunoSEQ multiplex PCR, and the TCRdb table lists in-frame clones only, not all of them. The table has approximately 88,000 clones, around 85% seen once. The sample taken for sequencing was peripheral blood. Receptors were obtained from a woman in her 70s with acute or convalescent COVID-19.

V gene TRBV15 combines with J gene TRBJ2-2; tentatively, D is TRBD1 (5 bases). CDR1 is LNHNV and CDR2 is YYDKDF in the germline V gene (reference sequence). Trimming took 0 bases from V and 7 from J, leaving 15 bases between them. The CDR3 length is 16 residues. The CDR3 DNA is TGTGCCACCAGCAGAGATTCTCCAGGGATAAACGGGGAGCTGTTTTTT. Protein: CATSRDSPGINGELFF.

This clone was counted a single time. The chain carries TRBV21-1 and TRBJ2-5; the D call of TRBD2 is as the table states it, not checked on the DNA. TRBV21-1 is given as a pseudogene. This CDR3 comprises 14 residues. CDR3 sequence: CASNPRGYQETQYF. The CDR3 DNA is TGTGCCAGCAACCCCCGAGGATACCAAGAGACCCAGTACTTC.

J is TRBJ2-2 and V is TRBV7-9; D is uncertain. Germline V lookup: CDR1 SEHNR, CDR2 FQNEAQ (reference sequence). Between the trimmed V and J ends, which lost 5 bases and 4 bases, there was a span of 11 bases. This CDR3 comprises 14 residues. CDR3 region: CASSPKMVTGELFF. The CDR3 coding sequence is TGTGCCAGCAGCCCTAAGATGGTCACCGGGGAGCTGTTTTTT.

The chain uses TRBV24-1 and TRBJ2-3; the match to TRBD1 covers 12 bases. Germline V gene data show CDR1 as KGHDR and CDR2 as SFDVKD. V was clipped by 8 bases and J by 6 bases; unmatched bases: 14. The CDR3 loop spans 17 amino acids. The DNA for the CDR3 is TGTGCCACCACCCCTACCCCGGGACAGGGGGCAGCGGATACGCAGTATTTT. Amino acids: CATTPTPGQGAADTQYF.

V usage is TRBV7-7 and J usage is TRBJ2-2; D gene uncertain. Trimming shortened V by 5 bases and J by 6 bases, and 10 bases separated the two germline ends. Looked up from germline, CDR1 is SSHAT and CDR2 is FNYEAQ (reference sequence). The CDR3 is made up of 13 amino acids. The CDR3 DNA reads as TGTGCCAGCAGCCCCAGAGGCGCCGGGGAGCTGTTTTTT. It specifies CASSPRGAGELFF.

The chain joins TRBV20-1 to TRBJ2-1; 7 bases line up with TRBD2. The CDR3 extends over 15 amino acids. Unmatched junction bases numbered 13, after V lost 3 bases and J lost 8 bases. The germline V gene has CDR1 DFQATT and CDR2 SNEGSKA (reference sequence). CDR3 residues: CSASPSSGGLYEQFF. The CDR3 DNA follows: TGCAGTGCTAGTCCGTCTAGCGGAGGGTTGTATGAGCAGTTCTTC.

The DNA of the CDR3 is TGTGCCAGCAGCTTCTTGCGGGGGCGAGAAGCTTTCTTT. Encoded protein: CASSFLRGREAFF. The chain has TRBV5-6 and TRBJ1-1; weak D call: TRBD1 (6 bases). Germline CDR1 SGHDT, CDR2 YYEEEE. V was shortened by 2 bases and J by 8 bases, with 13 bases between the two germline ends. The CDR3 is made up of 13 amino acids.

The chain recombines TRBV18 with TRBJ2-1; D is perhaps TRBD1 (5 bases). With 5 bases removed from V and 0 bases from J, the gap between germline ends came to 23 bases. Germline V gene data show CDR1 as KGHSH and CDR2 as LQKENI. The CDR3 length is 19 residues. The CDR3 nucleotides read TGTGCCAGCTCATCCAGACCGACAGAAGGCCTGAGCTCCTACAATGAGCAGTTCTTC. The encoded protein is CASSSRPTEGLSSYNEQFF.

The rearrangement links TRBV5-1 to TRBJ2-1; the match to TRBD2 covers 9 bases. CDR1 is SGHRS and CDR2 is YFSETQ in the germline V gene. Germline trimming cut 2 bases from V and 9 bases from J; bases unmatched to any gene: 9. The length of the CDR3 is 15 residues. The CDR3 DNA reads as TGCGCCAGCAGCTTTATAGCGGGAGAGTCGCCTGAGCAGTTCTTC. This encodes CASSFIAGESPEQFF.

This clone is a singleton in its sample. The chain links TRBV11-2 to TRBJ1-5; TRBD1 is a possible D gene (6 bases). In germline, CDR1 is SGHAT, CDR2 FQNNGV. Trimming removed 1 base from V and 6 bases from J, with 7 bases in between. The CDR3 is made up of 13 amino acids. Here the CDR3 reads CASSLVQGQPQHF. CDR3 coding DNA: TGTGCCAGCAGCTTAGTACAGGGTCAGCCCCAGCATTTT.

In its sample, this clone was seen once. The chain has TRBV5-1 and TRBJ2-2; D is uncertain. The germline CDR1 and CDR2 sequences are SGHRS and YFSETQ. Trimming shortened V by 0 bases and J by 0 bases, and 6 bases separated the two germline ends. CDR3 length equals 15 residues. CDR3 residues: CASSLAHANTGELFF. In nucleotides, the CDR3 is TGCGCCAGCAGCTTGGCACACGCGAACACCGGGGAGCTGTTTTTT.

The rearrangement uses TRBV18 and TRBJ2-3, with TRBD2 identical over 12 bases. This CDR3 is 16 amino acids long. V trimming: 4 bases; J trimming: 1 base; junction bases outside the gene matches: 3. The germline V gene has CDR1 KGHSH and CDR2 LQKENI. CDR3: CASSRPSGRGTDTQYF. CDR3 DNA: TGTGCCAGCTCACGACCTAGCGGGAGGGGCACAGATACGCAGTATTTT.

CDR3 protein: CASDNRVPEAFF. Here the CDR3 DNA reads TGTGCCAGCGATAACAGGGTCCCTGAAGCTTTCTTT. The J gene is TRBJ1-1, the V gene TRBV7-2; tentative D call: TRBD1 (6 bases). V gave up 8 bases and J gave up 6 bases, with 13 bases separating them. CDR1 and CDR2 (germline): SGHTA, FQGNSA. The CDR3 has 12 amino acids.

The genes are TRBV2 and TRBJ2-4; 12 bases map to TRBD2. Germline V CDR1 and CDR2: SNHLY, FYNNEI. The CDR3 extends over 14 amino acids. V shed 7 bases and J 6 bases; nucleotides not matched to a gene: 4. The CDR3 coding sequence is TGTGCCAGCATATCGGGACTAGCGGGAAACATTCAGTACTTC. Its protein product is CASISGLAGNIQYF.

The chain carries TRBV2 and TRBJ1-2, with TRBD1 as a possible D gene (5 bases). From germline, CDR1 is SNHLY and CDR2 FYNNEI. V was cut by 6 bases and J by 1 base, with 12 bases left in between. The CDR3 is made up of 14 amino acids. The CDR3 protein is CASRLPTVNYGYTF. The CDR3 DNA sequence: TGTGCCAGCAGACTTCCGACAGTTAACTATGGCTACACCTTC.

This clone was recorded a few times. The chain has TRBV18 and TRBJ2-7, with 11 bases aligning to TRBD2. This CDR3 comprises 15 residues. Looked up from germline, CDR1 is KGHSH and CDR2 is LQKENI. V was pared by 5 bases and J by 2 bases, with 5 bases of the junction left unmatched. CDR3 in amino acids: CASSIGTSGPYEQYV. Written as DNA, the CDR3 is TGTGCCAGCTCAATAGGGACTAGCGGACCCTACGAGCAGTACGTC.

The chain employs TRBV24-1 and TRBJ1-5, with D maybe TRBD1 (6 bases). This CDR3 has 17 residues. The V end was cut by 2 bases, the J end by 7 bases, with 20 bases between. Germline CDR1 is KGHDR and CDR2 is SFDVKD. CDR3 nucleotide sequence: TGTGCCACCAGTGATTCGCGGACGGGGGGCGGGAGACAGCCCCAGCATTTT. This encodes CATSDSRTGGGRQPQHF.

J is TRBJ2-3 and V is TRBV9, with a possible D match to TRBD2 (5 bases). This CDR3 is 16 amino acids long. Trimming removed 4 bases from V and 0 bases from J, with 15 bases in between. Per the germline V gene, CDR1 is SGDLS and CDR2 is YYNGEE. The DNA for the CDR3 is TGTGCCAGCAGCCCCTTTTCCGGGATTAGCACAGATACGCAGTATTTT. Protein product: CASSPFSGISTDTQYF.

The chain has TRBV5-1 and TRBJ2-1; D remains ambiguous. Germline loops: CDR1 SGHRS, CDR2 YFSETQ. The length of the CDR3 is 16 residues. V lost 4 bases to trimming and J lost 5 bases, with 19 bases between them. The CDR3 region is CASSKIMGHLNNEQFF. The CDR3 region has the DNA TGCGCCAGCAGCAAGATAATGGGCCACCTAAACAATGAGCAGTTCTTC.

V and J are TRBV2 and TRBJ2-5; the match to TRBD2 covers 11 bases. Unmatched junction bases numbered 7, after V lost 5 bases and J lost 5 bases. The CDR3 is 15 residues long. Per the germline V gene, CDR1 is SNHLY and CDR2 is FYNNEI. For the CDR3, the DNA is TGTGCCAGCAGTTATAGCGGGGGGGCGGAGGAGACCCAGTACTTC. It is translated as CASSYSGGAEETQYF.